The TCR beta chain described here comes from a study of human T cells and chemical hapten exposure (dated by TCRdb to about 2021). Concerning the study at large: For sensitization, 2% DPC in acetone was applied to a roughly 2 cm by roughly 2 cm area of upper inner arm skin. Throughout the roughly 26-week study period, patients were also given weekly therapeutic DPC doses on the scalp. Patch tests used Finn chambers with 0.01% DPC on the upper back, scored after 6 days by International Contact Dermatitis Research Group standards. The patient cohort, mostly female, included alopecia areata with under or over 50% scalp involvement, alopecia totalis and alopecia universalis. Libraries were pooled for sequencing, and per-sample TCR yields varied mainly because of small differences in library volumes within the pool. This study followed changes in the peripheral blood TCR repertoire in vivo during primary and secondary sensitization of alopecia patients to the hapten diphenylcyclopropenone (DPC). Patient blood was sampled pre-sensitization (week 0) and at 2, 6 and about 24 weeks after DPC sensitization. For TCR sequencing, blood came from some 31 alopecia patients at anywhere from one to four time points (pre-sensitization, 2, 6 and 24 weeks). What the research found in general, with its limitations: DPC sensitization did not change the number of TCRs with a frequency above 1 in 1000, and there was no evidence of changes in global repertoire structure. Patch test score was positively correlated with the number of PT1 expanded TCRs, with significance at thresholds 8, 16 and 32 but not at 4. Compared with pre-sensitization or healthy control sets, expanded TCRs formed significantly more large CDR3 similarity clusters, which is consistent with antigen-driven responses. Because every patient had alopecia, a presumed autoimmune disease, the patients' immune response might differ from that of healthy individuals. After repeated subsampling, the strength of the expansion versus patch-test correlation and the threshold at which it became significant changed.

What the time point label conveys for this sample: patch test 2, 6 weeks after DPC sensitization. The treatment or condition label, as the study defines it: therapeutic diphenylcyclopropenone sensitization with weekly scalp DPC. At each patch-test visit, blood was drawn before the patch test was applied. Patients were eligible if aged 18 to 70, diagnosed with alopecia and judged suitable for DPC therapy, and pregnant patients were excluded. Total RNA was extracted from unfractionated whole blood collected in Tempus Blood RNA tubes. Ten or more counts support this clonotype. The clone's antigen remains unknown. No base quality information exists; no much larger clone differs at one position. To prepare the library, RACE was applied. The sequencing machine was a NextSeq 500. Library preparation attached unique molecular identifiers to individual cDNA molecules for quantitative, reproducible TCR counting. For every blood RNA sample, sequencing covered both the TCR alpha and TCR beta chains. In the source study's methods: A median of about 89,000 TCRs per sample was observed, with a range of about 20,000 to 690,600. V, J and CDR3 annotation of the TCR reads was carried out using the Decombinator software suite. For PS versus PT1 abundance plots, all samples were subsampled to the same number of TCRs (28,000). TCRs were defined as expanded if absent before sensitization and observed at least eight times at the 2-week time point. TCRdb passed the public sequencing reads through fastp at Q25 and MiXCR, retaining productive beta sequences. Every distinct CDR3 protein forms one entry, paired with its most common genes and DNA. The V and J calls were determined by TCRdb, not by the authors. The sample table lists 80,000 to 100,000 distinct CDR3 sequences, 9.3% of them with a count of one. The ten largest make up more than 2% of the sample.

The TCR sequence derives from a woman between 40 and 50 years old with alopecia areata. Some clones in this sample may be carry-over from other donors' samples. The sequences come from whole blood, collected in connection with sensitization to the hapten diphenylcyclopropenone (DPC).

The encoded CDR3 is CSVVRYSGPNEQFF. In nucleotides, the sequence is TGCAGCGTTGTTAGATATTCGGGACCCAATGAGCAGTTCTTC. The chain uses TRBV29-1 and TRBJ2-1; the D segment may tentatively be TRBD1 or TRBD2, each giving 5 matched bases. Via the germline V gene, CDR1 is SQVTM and CDR2 ANQGSEA. V was cut back by 4 bases and J by 6 bases, leaving a gap of 16 bases between them. The CDR3 runs 14 amino acids, cysteine and phenylalanine included. Only the CDR3 DNA stays, 42 bases, in frame from base 1.